A single sample gave rise to the 22 T cell receptor beta chains below, sequenced in a study of blood T cell repertoires in COVID-19. The method was immunoSEQ multiplex PCR; TCRdb's version includes in-frame clones alone and lacks a portion of them. Here the sample spans 250,000 or so clones, about 88% being singletons. The sequencing input was PBMCs or T cells enriched from blood (not recorded which). The receptors originated from a woman aged 45-65 years who had recovered from COVID-19.

This clone has just a few counts. J is TRBJ2-7 and V is TRBV10-3, with 10 positions matching TRBD1. Per the germline V gene, CDR1 is ENHRY and CDR2 is SYGVKD. This CDR3 is built from 15 residues. J gave up 5 bases and V 4 bases, and 8 bases lay outside the gene matches. CDR3 DNA sequence: TGTGCCATCAGTGCCCGGACAGGGGGAATCGACGAGCAGTACTTC. Its protein is CAISARTGGIDEQYF.

This chain uses TRBV28 with TRBJ1-4; D remains ambiguous. CDR1 MDHEN and CDR2 SYDVKM come from the germline V gene. Trimming left V 3 bases short and J 7 bases short, with 24 bases between. CDR3 size: 18 residues. CDR3 region: CASSFPRLTLPEGEKLFF. The DNA of the CDR3 is TGTGCCAGCAGTTTTCCACGACTGACTCTACCGGAAGGTGAAAAACTGTTTTTT.

The chain carries TRBV15 and TRBJ2-7; D perhaps matches TRBD2 (6 bases). Germline lookup yields CDR1 LNHNV and CDR2 YYDKDF (reference sequence). The CDR3 covers 16 residues. Trimming stripped 0 bases from V and 2 bases from J, with 14 bases between. As DNA, the CDR3 is TGTGCCACCAGCAGAGATCGAAGCGGAGGGGCCTACGAGCAGTACTTC. It is translated as CATSRDRSGGAYEQYF.

The gene calls are TRBV6-2 or TRBV6-3 and TRBJ2-5; 9 bases map to TRBD2. CDR3 size: 15 residues. The V gene end was trimmed by 4 bases and the J gene end by 2 bases; junction bases not matched to a gene: 5. Per the germline V gene, CDR1 is MNHEY and CDR2 is SVGEGT. This CDR3 is CASSLFLAGQETQYF. The CDR3, as DNA: TGTGCCAGCAGTTTATTTCTAGCGGGACAAGAGACCCAGTACTTC.

The CDR3 reads CASSGEYTEAFF. The CDR3 nucleotides read TGTGCAAGCTCCGGGGAGTACACTGAAGCTTTCTTT. The chain couples TRBV30 to TRBJ1-1; the D is unclear. CDR3 length equals 12 residues. Germline V gene lookup returns CDR1 GTSNPN and CDR2 SVGIG (reference sequence).

The chain combines TRBV5-1 with TRBJ2-3, with 14 bases matching TRBD2. Germline lookup yields CDR1 SGHRS and CDR2 YFSETQ. This CDR3 has 17 residues. The junction had 6 bases not matched to a gene; V was cut back by 5 bases and J by 1 base. Here the CDR3 reads CASRPGLAGVGTDTQYF. In DNA, the CDR3 is TGCGCCAGCAGACCGGGACTAGCGGGAGTCGGCACAGATACGCAGTATTTT.

The chain combines TRBV27 with TRBJ2-1; D is perhaps TRBD1 (6 bases). The CDR3 is 17 amino acids. The germline V and J ends were trimmed by 6 bases and 2 bases, with 20 bases remaining between them. The V gene's germline CDR1 is MNHEY and CDR2 SMNVEV (reference sequence). The CDR3 here is CASSDQALQGPYNEQFF. In nucleotides, the CDR3 is TGTGCCAGCAGCGATCAGGCCCTACAGGGCCCCTACAATGAGCAGTTCTTC.

The rearrangement joins TRBV5-5 to TRBJ1-2; the match to TRBD1 covers 7 bases. The CDR3 spans 16 residues. Germline trimming cut 2 bases from V and 5 bases from J; bases unmatched to any gene: 12. Germline assignment: CDR1 SGHKS and CDR2 YYEKEE (reference sequence). CDR3 loop: CASSLAATGLLYGYTF. The DNA of the CDR3 is TGTGCCAGCAGCTTAGCAGCGACAGGGCTCCTTTATGGCTACACCTTC.

The chain carries TRBV5-1 and TRBJ2-1; TRBD2 agrees at 8 bases. The CDR3 length is 15 residues. CDR1 and CDR2 from the germline V gene are SGHRS and YFSETQ. Trimming cost V 2 bases and J 9 bases; bases outside gene matches: 10. CDR3 loop: CASSLIAGRVAEQFF. In DNA form, the CDR3 reads TGCGCCAGCAGCTTAATAGCGGGGAGAGTGGCTGAGCAGTTCTTC.

The gene calls are TRBV28 and TRBJ2-3, with a possible D match to TRBD1 (7 bases). Between the trimmed V and J ends, which lost 3 bases and 6 bases, there was a span of 10 bases. The germline V gene has CDR1 MDHEN and CDR2 SYDVKM. CDR3 length equals 13 residues. The CDR3 loop is CASSLAGGDTQYF. DNA of the CDR3: TGTGCCAGCAGTTTGGCAGGGGGGGATACGCAGTATTTT.

This chain links TRBV5-1 with TRBJ1-4; 7 nucleotides agree with TRBD1. The trim removed 5 bases at V and 3 bases at J, leaving 4 bases unmatched. The length of the CDR3 is 14 residues. Germline CDR1 reads SGHRS; CDR2 reads YFSETQ. CDR3 in amino acids: CASRQQGSNEKLFF. CDR3 DNA sequence: TGCGCCAGCAGACAACAGGGGTCTAATGAAAAACTGTTTTTT.

This clone appeared once. The genes are TRBV28 and TRBJ1-2; a possible D gene is TRBD1 (5 bases). CDR1 is MDHEN, CDR2 SYDVKM, per germline. The CDR3 extends over 12 amino acids. The V and J ends lost 10 bases and 4 bases respectively, with 13 bases between them. The CDR3 is CATYDRGYGYTF. CDR3 in DNA: TGTGCCACCTACGACAGAGGCTATGGCTACACCTTC.

The genes are TRBV11-2 and TRBJ1-6, with unresolved D. Germline CDR1 and CDR2: SGHAT and FQNNGV. The CDR3 is 15 residues long. V lost 6 bases and J lost 0, with 9 bases in between. CDR3 coding DNA: TGTGCCAGCAGTAAAGGGAGCTCCTATAATTCACCCCTCCACTTT. Its translation: CASSKGSSYNSPLHF.

The chain recombines TRBV4-2 with TRBJ2-1; a weak D match, TRBD2 (6 bases). Germline CDR1 and CDR2: LGHNA and YNFKEQ. The CDR3 has 19 amino acids. V was pared by 3 bases and J by 5 bases, with 26 bases between. The chain's CDR3 is CASSHLARTGAGINNEQFF. In DNA form, the CDR3 reads TGTGCCAGCAGCCATCTAGCCCGTACGGGAGCGGGCATAAACAATGAGCAGTTCTTC.

This chain links TRBV7-2 with TRBJ1-2, with 8 bases matching TRBD1. The trim removed 1 base at V and 2 bases at J, leaving 3 bases unmatched. The CDR3 consists of 15 residues. CDR1 SGHTA and CDR2 FQGNSA come from the germline V gene. CDR3 in DNA: TGTGCCAGCAGCTTAGTCACAGGGGGAAACTATGGCTACACCTTC. Amino acid sequence: CASSLVTGGNYGYTF.

The V and J genes are TRBV19 and TRBJ2-3; 7 bases match TRBD2. The CDR3 extends over 14 amino acids. J lost 2 bases, V lost 5 bases, and 4 bases had no gene match. The V gene's germline CDR1 is LNHDA and CDR2 SQIVND (reference sequence). CDR3 loop: CASSLRLATDTQYF. The CDR3 nucleotides read TGTGCCAGTAGTCTGAGACTAGCCACAGATACGCAGTATTTT.

V is TRBV10-3 and J is TRBJ2-1, with 9 bases matching TRBD1. Germline CDR1 reads ENHRY; CDR2 reads SYGVKD. Trimming removed 7 bases from V and 4 bases from J; junction bases left unmatched: 11. This CDR3 contains 16 residues. The CDR3 DNA sequence: TGTGCCATCACCCCTAATGACAGGGGGTTTTACAATGAGCAGTTCTTC. Translating gives CAITPNDRGFYNEQFF.

The rearrangement uses TRBV9 and TRBJ1-2, with D possibly matching TRBD1 (6 bases). Germline assignment: CDR1 SGDLS and CDR2 YYNGEE. The V end lost 5 bases, the J end lost 4 bases, and 18 bases lay between the germline ends. This CDR3 region has 15 residues. Here the CDR3 DNA reads TGTGCCAGCAGGGGAGATTCGGGACACAGCTATGGCTACACCTTC. Amino acid sequence: CASRGDSGHSYGYTF.

The gene calls are TRBV7-9 and TRBJ2-2; 7 nucleotides align to TRBD2. Germline CDR1 reads SEHNR; CDR2 reads FQNEAQ (reference sequence). With V trimmed by 5 bases and J by 0 bases, 3 bases remained unmatched. The CDR3 runs to 15 residues. CDR3: CASSLGLTNTGELFF. DNA for the CDR3: TGTGCCAGCAGCCTGGGACTAACGAACACCGGGGAGCTGTTTTTT. The full variable domain, with the rest looked up from reference TRBV7-9 and TRBJ2-2, is DTGVSQNPRHKITKRGQNVTFRCDPISEHNRLYWYRQTLGQGPEFLTYFQNEAQLEKSRLLSDRFSAERPKGSFSTLEIQRTEQGDSAMYLCASSLGLTNTGELFFGEGSRLTVL.

V and J are TRBV28 and TRBJ2-3, with TRBD2 identical over 12 bases. V was clipped by 4 bases and J by 3 bases; unmatched bases: 2. The germline CDR1 and CDR2 sequences are MDHEN and SYDVKM. There are 15 residues in the CDR3. The DNA for the CDR3 is TGTGCCAGCAGTTCACTAGCGGGAGGTACAGATACGCAGTATTTT. It codes for CASSSLAGGTDTQYF.

This chain connects TRBV28 to TRBJ1-5; D unresolved. This CDR3 region has 15 residues. Germline loops: CDR1 MDHEN, CDR2 SYDVKM. The V end was cut by 5 bases, the J end by 7 bases, with 18 bases between. CDR3: CASSAQDSLHQPQHF. The CDR3 DNA sequence: TGTGCCAGCAGTGCCCAGGACTCGTTGCACCAGCCCCAGCATTTT.

The chain couples TRBV7-2 to TRBJ2-2; possibly TRBD2 for D (5 bases). The V gene lost 2 bases and the J gene lost 7 bases, with 17 bases spanning the gap. This CDR3 has 16 amino acids. CDR1 is SGHTA and CDR2 is FQGNSA in the germline V gene. Written as DNA, the CDR3 is TGTGCCAGCAGCTTAAACGGCCGCGGGTTGGGCGGGGAGCTGTTTTTT. Translating gives CASSLNGRGLGGELFF.